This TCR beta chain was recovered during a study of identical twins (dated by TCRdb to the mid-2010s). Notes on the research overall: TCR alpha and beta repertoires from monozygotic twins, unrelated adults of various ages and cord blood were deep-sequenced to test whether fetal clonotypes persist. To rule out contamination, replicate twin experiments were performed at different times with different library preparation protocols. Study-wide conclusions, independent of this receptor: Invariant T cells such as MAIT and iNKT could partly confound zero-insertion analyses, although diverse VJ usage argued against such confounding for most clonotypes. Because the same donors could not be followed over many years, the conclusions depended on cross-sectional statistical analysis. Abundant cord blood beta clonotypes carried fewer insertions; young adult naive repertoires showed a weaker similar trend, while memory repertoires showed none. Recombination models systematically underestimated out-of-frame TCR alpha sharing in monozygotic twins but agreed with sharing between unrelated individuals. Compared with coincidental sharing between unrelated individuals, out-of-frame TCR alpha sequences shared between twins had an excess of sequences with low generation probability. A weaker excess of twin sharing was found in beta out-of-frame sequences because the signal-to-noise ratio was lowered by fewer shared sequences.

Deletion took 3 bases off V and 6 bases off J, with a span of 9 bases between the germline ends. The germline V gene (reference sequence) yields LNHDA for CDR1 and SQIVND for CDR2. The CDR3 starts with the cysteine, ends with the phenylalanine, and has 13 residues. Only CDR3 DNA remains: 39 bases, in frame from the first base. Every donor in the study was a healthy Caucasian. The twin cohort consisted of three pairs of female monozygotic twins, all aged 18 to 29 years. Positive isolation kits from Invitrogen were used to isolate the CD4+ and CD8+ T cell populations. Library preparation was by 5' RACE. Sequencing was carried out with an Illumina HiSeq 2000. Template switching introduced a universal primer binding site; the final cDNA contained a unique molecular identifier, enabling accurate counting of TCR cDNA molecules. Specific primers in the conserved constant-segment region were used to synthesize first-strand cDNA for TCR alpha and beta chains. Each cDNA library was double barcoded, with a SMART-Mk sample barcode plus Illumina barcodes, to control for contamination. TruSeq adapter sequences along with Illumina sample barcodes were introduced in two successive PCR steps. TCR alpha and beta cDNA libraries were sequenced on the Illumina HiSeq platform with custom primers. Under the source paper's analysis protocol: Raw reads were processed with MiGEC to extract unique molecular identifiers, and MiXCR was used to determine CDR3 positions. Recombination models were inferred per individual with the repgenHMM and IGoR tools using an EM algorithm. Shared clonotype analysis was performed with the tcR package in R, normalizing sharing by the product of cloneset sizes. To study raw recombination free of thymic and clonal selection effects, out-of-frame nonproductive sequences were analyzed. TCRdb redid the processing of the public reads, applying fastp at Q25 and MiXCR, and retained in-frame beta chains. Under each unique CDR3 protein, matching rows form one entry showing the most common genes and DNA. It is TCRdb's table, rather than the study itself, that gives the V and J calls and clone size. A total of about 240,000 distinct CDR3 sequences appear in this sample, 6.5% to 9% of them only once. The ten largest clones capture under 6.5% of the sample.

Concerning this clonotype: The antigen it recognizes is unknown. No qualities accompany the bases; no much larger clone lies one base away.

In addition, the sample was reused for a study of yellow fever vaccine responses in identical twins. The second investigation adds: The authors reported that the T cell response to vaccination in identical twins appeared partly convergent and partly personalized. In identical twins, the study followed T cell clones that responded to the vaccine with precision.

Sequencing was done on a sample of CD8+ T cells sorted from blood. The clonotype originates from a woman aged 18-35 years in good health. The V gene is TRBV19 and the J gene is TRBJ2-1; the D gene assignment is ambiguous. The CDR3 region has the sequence CASSIALLNEQFF. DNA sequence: TGTGCCAGTAGTATTGCCCTACTCAATGAGCAGTTCTTC.